This TCR beta chain was recorded in a study of blood T cell repertoires in COVID-19. Clones were read by immunoSEQ multiplex PCR, and TCRdb kept only the in-frame ones, dropping some. The sample has roughly 250,000 clones, about 88% seen once. V trimming: 6 bases; J trimming: 6 bases; junction bases outside the gene matches: 21. CDR1 is SGHDT and CDR2 is YYEEEE in the germline V gene. CDR3 size: 17 residues. Participants were aged about 18 to 100 years from roughly 25 US areas. The V call is TRBV5-6, the J call TRBJ2-7; 7 nucleotides match TRBD2. Sequenced sample: PBMCs or T cells enriched from blood (not recorded which). The sequence derives from a woman between 45 and 65 years old who had recovered from COVID-19. The chain's CDR3 is CASTMVAGVGFSGEQYF. The DNA of the CDR3 is TGTGCCAGCACCATGGTGGCGGGAGTGGGGTTTTCTGGCGAGCAGTACTTC.